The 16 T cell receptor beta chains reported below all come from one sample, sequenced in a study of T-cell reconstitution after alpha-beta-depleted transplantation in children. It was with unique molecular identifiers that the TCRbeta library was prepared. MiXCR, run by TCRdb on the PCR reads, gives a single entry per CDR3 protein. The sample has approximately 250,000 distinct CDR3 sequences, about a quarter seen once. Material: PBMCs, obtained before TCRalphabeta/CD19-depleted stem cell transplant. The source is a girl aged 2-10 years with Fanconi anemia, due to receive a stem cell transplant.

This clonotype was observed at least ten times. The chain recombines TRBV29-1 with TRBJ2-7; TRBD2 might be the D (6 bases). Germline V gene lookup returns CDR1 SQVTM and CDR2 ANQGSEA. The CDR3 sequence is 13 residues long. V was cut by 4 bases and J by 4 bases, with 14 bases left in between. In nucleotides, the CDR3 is TGCAGCGTTGCATGGGGGGTCCTTTACGAGCAGTACTTC. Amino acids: CSVAWGVLYEQYF.

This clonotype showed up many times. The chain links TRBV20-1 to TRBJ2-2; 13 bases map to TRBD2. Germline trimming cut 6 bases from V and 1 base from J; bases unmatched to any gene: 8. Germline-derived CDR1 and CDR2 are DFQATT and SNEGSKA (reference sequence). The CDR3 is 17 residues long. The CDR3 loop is CSAADRTSGRNTGELFF. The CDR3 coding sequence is TGCAGTGCCGCCGATAGGACTAGCGGGAGGAACACCGGGGAGCTGTTTTTT.

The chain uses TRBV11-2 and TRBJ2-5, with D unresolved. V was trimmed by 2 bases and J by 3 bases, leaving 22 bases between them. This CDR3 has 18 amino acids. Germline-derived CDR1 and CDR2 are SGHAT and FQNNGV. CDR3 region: CASSLRAFGPLTKETQYF. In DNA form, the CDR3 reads TGTGCCAGCAGCTTAAGGGCTTTTGGGCCCCTGACAAAAGAGACCCAGTACTTC.

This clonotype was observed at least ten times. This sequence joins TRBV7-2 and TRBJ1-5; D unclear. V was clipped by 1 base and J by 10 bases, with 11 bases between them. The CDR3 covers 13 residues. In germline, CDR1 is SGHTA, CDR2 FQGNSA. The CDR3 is CASSLVNGDPQHF. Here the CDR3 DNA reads TGTGCCAGCAGCTTAGTGAACGGGGATCCCCAGCATTTT. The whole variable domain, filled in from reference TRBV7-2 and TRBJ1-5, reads GAGVSQSPSNKVTEKGKDVELRCDPISGHTALYWYRQSLGQGLEFLIYFQGNSAPDKSGLPSDRFSAERTGGSVSTLTIQRTQQEDSAVYLCASSLVNGDPQHFGDGTRLSIL.

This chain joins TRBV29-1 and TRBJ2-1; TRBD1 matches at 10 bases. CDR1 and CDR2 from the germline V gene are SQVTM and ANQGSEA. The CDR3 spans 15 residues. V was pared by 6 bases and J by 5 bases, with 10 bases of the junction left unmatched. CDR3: CSVNARQGANNEQFF. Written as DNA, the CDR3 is TGCAGCGTAAATGCCCGACAGGGGGCAAACAATGAGCAGTTCTTC.

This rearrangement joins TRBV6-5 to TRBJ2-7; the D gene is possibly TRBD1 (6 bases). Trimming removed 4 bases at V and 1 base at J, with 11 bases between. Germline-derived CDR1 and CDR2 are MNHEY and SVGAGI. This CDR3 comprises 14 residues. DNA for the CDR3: TGTGCCAGCAGTTTTTATGGACAGTCCTACGAGCAGTACTTC. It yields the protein CASSFYGQSYEQYF.

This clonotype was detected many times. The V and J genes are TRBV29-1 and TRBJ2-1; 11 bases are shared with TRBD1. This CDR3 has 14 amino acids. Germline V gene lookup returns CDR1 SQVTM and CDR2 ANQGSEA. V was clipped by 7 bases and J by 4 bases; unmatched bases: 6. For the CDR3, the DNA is TGCAGCGCCCTGGACAGGGGGCGGTACAATGAGCAGTTCTTC. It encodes CSALDRGRYNEQFF.

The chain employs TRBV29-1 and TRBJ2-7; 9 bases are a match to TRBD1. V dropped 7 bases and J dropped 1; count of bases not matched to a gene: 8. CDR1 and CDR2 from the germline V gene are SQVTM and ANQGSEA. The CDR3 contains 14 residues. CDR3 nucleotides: TGCAGCGCACGCGGGACAGGGTTTTCCTACGAGCAGTACTTC. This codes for CSARGTGFSYEQYF.

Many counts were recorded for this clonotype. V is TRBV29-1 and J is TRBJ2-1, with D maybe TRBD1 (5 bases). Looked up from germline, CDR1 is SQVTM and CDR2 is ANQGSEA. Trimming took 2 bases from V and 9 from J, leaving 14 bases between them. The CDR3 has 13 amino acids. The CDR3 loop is CSVERKGWGEQFF. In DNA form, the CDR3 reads TGCAGCGTTGAACGTAAGGGGTGGGGTGAGCAGTTCTTC.

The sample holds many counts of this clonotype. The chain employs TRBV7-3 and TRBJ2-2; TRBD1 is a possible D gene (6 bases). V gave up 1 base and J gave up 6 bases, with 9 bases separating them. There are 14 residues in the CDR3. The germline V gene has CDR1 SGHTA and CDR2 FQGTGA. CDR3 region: CASSLNSGAGELFF. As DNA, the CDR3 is TGTGCCAGCAGCTTAAATTCAGGGGCCGGGGAGCTGTTTTTT.

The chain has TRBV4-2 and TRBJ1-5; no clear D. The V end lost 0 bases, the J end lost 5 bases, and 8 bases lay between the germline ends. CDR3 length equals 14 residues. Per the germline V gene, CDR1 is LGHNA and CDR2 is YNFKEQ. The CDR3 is CASSQDGGYQPQHF. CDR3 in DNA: TGTGCCAGCAGCCAAGACGGTGGTTATCAGCCCCAGCATTTT.

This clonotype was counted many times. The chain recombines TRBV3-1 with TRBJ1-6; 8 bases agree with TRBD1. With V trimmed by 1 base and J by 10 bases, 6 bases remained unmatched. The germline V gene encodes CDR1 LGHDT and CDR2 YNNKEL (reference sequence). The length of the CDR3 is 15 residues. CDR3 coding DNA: TGTGCCAGCAGCCAAGTCCCAGGGGGCCAATCACCCCTCCACTTT. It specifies CASSQVPGGQSPLHF.

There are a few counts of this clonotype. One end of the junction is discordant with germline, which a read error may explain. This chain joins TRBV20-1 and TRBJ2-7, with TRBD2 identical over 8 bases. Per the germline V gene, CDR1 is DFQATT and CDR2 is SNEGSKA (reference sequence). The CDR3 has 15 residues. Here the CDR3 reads CCASSRAGGLYEQYF. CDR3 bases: TGCTGTGCTAGTTCTAGGGCGGGAGGCTTGTACGAGCAGTACTTC.

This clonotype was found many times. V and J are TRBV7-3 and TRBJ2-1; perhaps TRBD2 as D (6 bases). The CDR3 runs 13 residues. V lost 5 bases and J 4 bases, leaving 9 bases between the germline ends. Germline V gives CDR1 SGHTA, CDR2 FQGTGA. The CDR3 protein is CASSIGTYNEQFF. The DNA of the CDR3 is TGTGCCAGCAGCATCGGGACTTACAATGAGCAGTTCTTC.

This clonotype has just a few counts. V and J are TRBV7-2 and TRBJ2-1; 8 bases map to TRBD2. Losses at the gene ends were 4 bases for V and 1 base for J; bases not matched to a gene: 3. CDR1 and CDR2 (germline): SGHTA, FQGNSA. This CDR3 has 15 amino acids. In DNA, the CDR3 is TGTGCCAGCAGCTCCATAGCGGGGTCCTACAATGAGCAGTTCTTC. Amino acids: CASSSIAGSYNEQFF. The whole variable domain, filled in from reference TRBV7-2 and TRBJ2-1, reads GAGVSQSPSNKVTEKGKDVELRCDPISGHTALYWYRQSLGQGLEFLIYFQGNSAPDKSGLPSDRFSAERTGGSVSTLTIQRTQQEDSAVYLCASSSIAGSYNEQFFGPGTRLTVL.

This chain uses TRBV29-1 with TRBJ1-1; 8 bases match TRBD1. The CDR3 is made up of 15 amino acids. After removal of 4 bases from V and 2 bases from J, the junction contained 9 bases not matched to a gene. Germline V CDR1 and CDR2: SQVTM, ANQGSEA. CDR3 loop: CSVVGQGAENTEAFF. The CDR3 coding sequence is TGCAGCGTTGTAGGGCAGGGGGCCGAAAACACTGAAGCTTTCTTT.